What follows are 22 T cell receptor beta chains derived from one specimen sequenced in a study of tumor and adjacent non-tumor tissue in lung cancer. TCRbeta libraries were built with three rounds of nested PCR, modified from ARM-PCR. A single record per CDR3 protein comes from TCRdb applying MiXCR to the multiplex PCR reads. This sample has 200,000 to 250,000 distinct CDR3 sequences; roughly 70% occur once, and the top ten carry approximately 26%. RNA was extracted from bulk tissue without any cell sorting. The sample consisted of lung tumor tissue. The receptors here all came from a man in his 60s with non-small cell lung cancer.

This chain uses TRBV30 with TRBJ1-5, with D uncertain. The ends were cut back, 0 bases at V and 6 bases at J, with 6 bases in the middle. This CDR3 comprises 12 residues. Per germline, CDR1 GTSNPN and CDR2 SVGIG (reference sequence). The CDR3 coding sequence is TGTGCCTGGAGTGTACCGTCTCAGCCCCAGCATTTT. Protein sequence: CAWSVPSQPQHF.

This clonotype appeared a few times. One end of the junction does not line up with germline, which may come from a read error. This chain connects TRBV29-1 to TRBJ2-2, with D possibly matching TRBD1 (5 bases). The CDR3 sequence is 13 residues long. Per germline, CDR1 SQVTM and CDR2 ANQGSEA. The CDR3 is CSVGRGNTRELFF. Written as DNA, the CDR3 is TGCAGCGTTGGTAGGGGTAACACCAGGGAGCTGTTTTTT.

As regards this clonotype: Its ends do not fully match the called genes, so a read error is possible. V gene TRBV11-3 combines with J gene TRBJ2-7, with D maybe TRBD2 (6 bases). Looked up from germline, CDR1 is SGHNT and CDR2 is YENEEA. The CDR3 is 16 amino acids. In DNA, the CDR3 is TGTGCTAGCAGCTTATATAAGGATCGGGGACTCTACGATCAGTACTTC. Translating gives CASSLYKDRGLYDQYF. The full variable domain, completed using reference TRBV11-3 and TRBJ2-7, is EAGVVQSPRYKIIEKKQPVAFWCNPISGHNTLYWYLQNLGQGPELLIRYENEEAVDDSQLPKDRFSAERLKGVDSTLKIQPAELGDSAVYLCASSLYKDRGLYDQYFGPGTRLTVT.

The genes are TRBV5-4 and TRBJ1-1, with D perhaps TRBD1 (5 bases). V was trimmed by 5 bases and J by 7 bases, leaving 12 bases between them. Germline values: CDR1 SGHNT, CDR2 YYREEE (reference sequence). The CDR3 has 12 amino acids. The CDR3 is CASRWGGYEAFF. The CDR3 nucleotides are TGTGCCAGCAGATGGGGGGGGTATGAAGCTTTCTTT.

As regards this clonotype: One end of the junction varies from germline; a read error may be responsible. This rearrangement joins TRBV20-1 to TRBJ2-3; D gene ambiguous. CDR1 and CDR2 from the germline V gene are DFQATT and SNEGSKA (reference sequence). CDR3 size: 13 residues. The CDR3 bases are TGCATTGCGCCTACCTCTTCCGCAGATACTCAGTATTTT. It codes for CIAPTSSADTQYF.

A note on this clonotype: Germline is not matched at one junction end, which may reflect a read error. The chain links TRBV12-3 or TRBV12-4 to TRBJ1-1, with a possible D match to TRBD1 (5 bases). There are 13 residues in the CDR3. The CDR3 nucleotides read TGTGCCAGCAATCTCCCAGGGTTGACTGAAGTTTTCTTT. Its translation: CASNLPGLTEVFF.

A note on this clonotype: It may be a read error: a sequence one base away is much more abundant. The chain has TRBV12-3 or TRBV12-4 and TRBJ2-7; 10 bases are a match to TRBD2. This CDR3 is built from 15 residues. CDR3 sequence (DNA): TGTGCCATCAGTCCTAGCGGGAGTAGTACCTACGAGCAGTACTTC. This translates into CAISPSGSSTYEQYF.

This clonotype was observed a handful of times. Possible read error: a much larger clone is one base away. The chain joins TRBV29-1 to TRBJ2-3; no clear D. This CDR3 spans 15 amino acids. Between the trimmed V and J ends, which lost 5 bases and 0 bases, there was a span of 15 bases. The germline V gene has CDR1 SQVTM and CDR2 ANQGSEA. The DNA of the CDR3 is TGCAGCGTTACGAGTTCGAGCGATAGCACAGATACGCAGTATTTT. Translating gives CSVTSSSDSTDTQYF.

As regards this clonotype: Given the absence of the conserved phenylalanine or tryptophan at the CDR3 end, a read error is likely. The J gene is TRBJ2-3, the V gene TRBV4-2; D remains unclear. CDR1 and CDR2 (germline): LGHNA, YNFKEQ. The V end lost 2 bases, the J end lost 3 bases, and 12 bases lay between the germline ends. The CDR3 is 15 residues long. In nucleotides, the CDR3 is TGTGCCAGCAGCCAATACAATAGCCCGACAGATACGCAGTATCCT. Its protein is CASSQYNSPTDTQYP.

This clonotype came up once. The V call is TRBV20-1, the J call TRBJ2-1; TRBD2 matches 12 bases. CDR3 size: 15 residues. Per the germline V gene, CDR1 is DFQATT and CDR2 is SNEGSKA (reference sequence). V shed 6 bases, J shed 13 bases, and the junction held 16 bases outside the gene matches. The CDR3 DNA sequence: TGCAGTGCGATAGGACTAGCGGGGCCGAGATCGGAACAGTTCTTC. Its protein product is CSAIGLAGPRSEQFF.

Only one count was recorded for this clonotype. A much more abundant neighbour one base away suggests this may be a read error. V usage is TRBV6-5 and J usage is TRBJ2-2; D is unresolved. This CDR3 spans 15 amino acids. Germline V gives CDR1 MNHEY, CDR2 SVGAGI. This CDR3 reads CVSSYGLANTGELFF. DNA for the CDR3: TGTGTCAGCAGTTACGGTTTAGCGAACACCGGGGAGCTGTTTTTT.

The rearrangement links TRBV6-2 or TRBV6-3 to TRBJ2-7; D tentatively reads TRBD1 or TRBD2 (5 bases each). This CDR3 spans 12 amino acids. The ends were cut back, 8 bases at V and 3 bases at J, with 11 bases in the middle. Germline V gene lookup returns CDR1 MNHEY and CDR2 SVGEGT. The CDR3 loop is CASAGTVYEQYF. CDR3 in DNA: TGTGCCAGCGCCGGGACGGTCTACGAGCAGTACTTC.

As regards this clonotype: The junction departs from the called germline gene at one end, perhaps through a read error. The gene calls are TRBV20-1 and TRBJ2-2; the D gene is possibly TRBD2 (6 bases). Germline CDR1 is DFQATT and CDR2 is SNEGSKA (reference sequence). The CDR3 spans 17 residues. CDR3 in amino acids: CSARTSGGGSNTGELYF. The CDR3 nucleotides are TGCAGTGCTAGAACTTCGGGTGGGGGGAGCAACACCGGGGAGCTGTATTTT.

The sample holds one count of this clonotype. Lacking the conserved final phenylalanine or tryptophan, this CDR3 likely reflects a read error. No DNA is shown, since the ends of the CDR3 on it are uncertain; the CDR3 is the one TCRdb lists. The gene calls are TRBV12-3 or TRBV12-4 and TRBJ1-6; TRBD1 is the table's D call and was not checked against the DNA. The CDR3 length is 13 residues, termini included. The CDR3 is CASRVGANSPLCI.

In regard to this clonotype: One end of the junction does not line up with germline, which may come from a read error. This CDR3 is CASGRRAYNEHFF. As DNA, the CDR3 is TGTGCCAGCGGCAGGCGCGCCTACAATGAGCATTTCTTC. The V gene is TRBV6-5, the J gene TRBJ2-1; no definite D call. The CDR3 contains 13 residues. The germline CDR1 and CDR2 sequences are MNHEY and SVGAGI.

This clonotype was counted a few times. At one boundary the junction diverges from the germline segment, which might be a read error. The V gene is TRBV5-4, the J gene TRBJ2-2; 9 nucleotides match TRBD2. Germline V gene sequence: CDR1 SGHNT, CDR2 YYREEE (reference sequence). This CDR3 has 15 amino acids. The CDR3 region is CTSSLQTSGTGELFF. CDR3 coding DNA: TGTACCAGCAGCTTGCAGACTAGCGGCACCGGGGAGCTGTTTTTT.

This sequence joins TRBV20-1 and TRBJ2-2, with D unclear. This CDR3 is 16 amino acids long. Germline V gives CDR1 DFQATT, CDR2 SNEGSKA (reference sequence). Between the trimmed V and J ends, which lost 3 bases and 5 bases, there was a span of 19 bases. The CDR3 DNA sequence: TGCAGTGCTAGGGTTCCGGACGCGGAACAAACCGGGGAGCTGTTTTTT. Translated, it gives CSARVPDAEQTGELFF.

To note about this clonotype: This could be a read error, since a much larger clone is one nucleotide away. The genes are TRBV10-2 and TRBJ2-7; 8 bases agree with TRBD2. Germline values: CDR1 WSHSY, CDR2 SAAADI. J was trimmed by 6 bases and V by 7 bases; bases with no gene match: 11. The CDR3 totals 14 residues. The CDR3 DNA follows: TGCGCCAGCAATGTCACAGCGGGAGATTCCGAGCAGTACTTC. It is translated as CASNVTAGDSEQYF.

Concerning this clonotype: Sequence at one end of the junction differs from germline and may be a read error. CDR3 nucleotide sequence: TGTGCCAACAGTTACACTATAATAGCCGGGACTAGCGATTCCTACGAGCAGTACTTC. The encoded protein is CANSYTIIAGTSDSYEQYF. This chain joins TRBV6-2 or TRBV6-3 and TRBJ2-7, with 10 positions matching TRBD2. In germline, CDR1 is MNHEY, CDR2 SVGEGT. The CDR3 runs 19 residues.

A word on this clonotype: At one of its ends the junction is not consistent with the germline gene, which may arise from a read error. V usage is TRBV4-3 and J usage is TRBJ2-2, with D perhaps TRBD1 or TRBD2 (5 bases each). Germline V lookup: CDR1 LGHNA, CDR2 YSLEER. The CDR3 totals 17 residues. The CDR3 DNA sequence: TGCGCCAGCAGCCCAAAAATGAATAGCTTCAACACCGGGGACCTGTTTTTT. This codes for CASSPKMNSFNTGDLFF.

This clonotype has a handful of counts. Given a much more abundant clone one base away, this may be a read error. V usage is TRBV4-1 and J usage is TRBJ1-5; the D gene is possibly TRBD1 (6 bases). The J call could be wrong; TRBJ2-3 is a better fit for the DNA end. The CDR3 runs to 14 residues. Germline V CDR1 and CDR2: MGHRA, YSYEKL. CDR3 region: CASSQGQGNQPQYF. CDR3 DNA sequence: TGCGCCAGCAGCCAAGGGCAGGGGAATCAGCCCCAGTATTTT.

This clonotype was seen at least ten times. This sequence joins TRBV10-1 and TRBJ2-2; 8 bases agree with TRBD2. The V segment lost 6 bases and the J segment 7 bases; nucleotides outside the gene matches: 4. CDR1 WNHNN and CDR2 SYGVQD come from the germline V gene (reference sequence). There are 13 residues in the CDR3. The CDR3 sequence: CASRPGTSGELFF. DNA of the CDR3: TGCGCCAGCAGACCCGGGACTAGCGGGGAGCTGTTTTTT.